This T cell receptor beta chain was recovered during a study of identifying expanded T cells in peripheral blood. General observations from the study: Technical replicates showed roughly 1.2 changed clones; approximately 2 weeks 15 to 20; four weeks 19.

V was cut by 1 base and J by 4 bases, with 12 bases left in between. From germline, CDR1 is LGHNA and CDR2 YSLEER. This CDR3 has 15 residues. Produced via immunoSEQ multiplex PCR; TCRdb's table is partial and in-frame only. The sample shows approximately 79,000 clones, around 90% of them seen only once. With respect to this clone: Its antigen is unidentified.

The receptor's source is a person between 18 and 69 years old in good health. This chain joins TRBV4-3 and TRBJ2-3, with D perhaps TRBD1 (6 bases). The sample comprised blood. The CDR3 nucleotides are TGCGCCAGCAGCCAAGGGTCAGGGGTTGCAGATACGCAGTATTTT. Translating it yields CASSQGSGVADTQYF.